This TCR beta chain is from a study of cytomegalovirus exposure and HLA in healthy donors. Study-level information: The 110 or so validation repertoires were produced on the same platform as the roughly 660 repertoires of the first cohort. This was reported in a later analysis.

Findings and limits, study-wide: 164 TCR beta chains were listed as cytomegalovirus-associated. Across donors, most TCRs were seen rarely, yet some public ones were widespread. The authors confirmed in vitro that a few CMV-associated chains were specific for CMV antigens.

The CDR3 covers 12 residues. V lost 1 base and J 7 bases, leaving 5 bases between the germline ends. In germline, CDR1 is SEHNR, CDR2 FQNEAQ (reference sequence). Profiling relied on immunoSEQ multiplex PCR, and the TCRdb table lists in-frame clones only, not all of them. This sample has approximately 98,000 clones, with about 94% found just once. A remark on this clone: Its matching antigen is unknown.

The sequence came from a woman aged 18-29 years in good health and CMV-seronegative. The rearrangement uses TRBV7-9 and TRBJ2-1; D unclear. Sequencing was done on a sample of PBMCs. The CDR3 region is CASSLGANEQFF. The CDR3 nucleotides read TGTGCCAGCAGCTTAGGAGCTAATGAGCAGTTCTTC.